This T cell receptor beta chain was obtained from a study of a mutant IDH1 vaccine in newly diagnosed glioma. About the research overall: Of the patients given treatment, approximately 60% were male and about 40% were female, and a mean age of roughly 40 years was recorded. Previous treatment comprised radiotherapy, temozolomide, or both, mostly both.

The time point: baseline, week 1 (first vaccination visit). The treatment: pre-vaccination baseline after standard-of-care therapy. Generated by immunoSEQ multiplex PCR, the TCRdb table keeps only in-frame clones and is missing some. Here the sample spans 92,000 or so clones, over 75% being singletons. Source: PBMCs, taken from a glioma patient treated with radiotherapy, temozolomide or both. This receptor was identified in a man between 40 and 49 years old with glioma. Some clones in this sample may be carry-over from other donors' samples.

The CDR3 DNA reads as TGTGCCAGCAGTGAAAGGGGGCCGAGCTATGGCTACACCTTC. Translated, it gives CASSERGPSYGYTF. The chain is built from TRBV2 and TRBJ1-2, with 7 bases matching TRBD1. This CDR3 comprises 14 residues. Germline V lookup: CDR1 SNHLY, CDR2 FYNNEI. The ends lost 2 bases at V and 4 bases at J; junction bases unmatched: 4.